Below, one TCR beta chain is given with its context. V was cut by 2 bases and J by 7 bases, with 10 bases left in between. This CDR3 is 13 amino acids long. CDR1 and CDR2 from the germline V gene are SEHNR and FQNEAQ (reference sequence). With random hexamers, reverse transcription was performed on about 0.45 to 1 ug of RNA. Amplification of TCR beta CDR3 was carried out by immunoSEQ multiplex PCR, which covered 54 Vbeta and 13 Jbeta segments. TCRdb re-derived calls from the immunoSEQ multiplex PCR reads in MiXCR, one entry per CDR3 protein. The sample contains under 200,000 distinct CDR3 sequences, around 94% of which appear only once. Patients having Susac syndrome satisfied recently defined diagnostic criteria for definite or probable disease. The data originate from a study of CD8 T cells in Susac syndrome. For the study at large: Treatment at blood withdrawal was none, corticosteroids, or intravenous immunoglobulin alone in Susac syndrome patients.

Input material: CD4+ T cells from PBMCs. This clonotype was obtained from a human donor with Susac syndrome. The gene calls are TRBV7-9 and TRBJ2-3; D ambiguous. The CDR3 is CASSLIAENTQYF. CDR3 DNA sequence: TGTGCCAGCAGCTTAATAGCCGAAAATACGCAGTATTTT.